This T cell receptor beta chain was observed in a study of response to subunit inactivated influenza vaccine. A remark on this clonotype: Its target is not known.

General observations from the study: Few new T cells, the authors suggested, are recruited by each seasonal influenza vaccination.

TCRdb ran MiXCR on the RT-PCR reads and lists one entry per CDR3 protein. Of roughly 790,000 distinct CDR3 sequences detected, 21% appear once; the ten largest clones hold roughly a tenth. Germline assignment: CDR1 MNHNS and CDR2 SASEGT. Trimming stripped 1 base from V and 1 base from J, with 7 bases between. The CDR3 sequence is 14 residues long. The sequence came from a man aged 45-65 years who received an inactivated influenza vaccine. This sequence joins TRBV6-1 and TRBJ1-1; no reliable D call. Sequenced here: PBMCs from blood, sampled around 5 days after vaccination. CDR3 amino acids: CASSEVDWNTEAFF. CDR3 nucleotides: TGTGCCAGCAGTGAAGTGGACTGGAACACTGAAGCTTTCTTT.